This entry describes one TCR beta chain. As yet, its antigen is unknown. TCRdb called the RT-PCR reads again in MiXCR, with one record for every CDR3 protein. The table includes around 790,000 distinct CDR3 sequences, 21% detected once. The data originate from a study of response to subunit inactivated influenza vaccine. Findings and limits, study-wide: Authors suggested that a seasonal influenza vaccination recruits few new T cells each time.

CDR3 length: 16 amino acids. V was clipped by 0 bases and J by 0 bases, with 14 bases between them. The germline V gene has CDR1 DFQATT and CDR2 SNEGSKA (reference sequence). The input for sequencing was PBMCs from blood, taken around 5 days after vaccination. The receptor was isolated from a man in his fifties who received an inactivated influenza vaccine. The chain links TRBV20-1 to TRBJ1-1; no clear D. For the CDR3, the DNA is TGCAGTGCTAGAGACCGGGATTTCCCTGTGAACACTGAAGCTTTCTTT. Translating it yields CSARDRDFPVNTEAFF.